What follows are 2 T cell receptor beta chains derived from one specimen sequenced in a study of blood T cell repertoires in COVID-19. Sequenced by immunoSEQ multiplex PCR; TCRdb stores in-frame clones only, minus some. In the table there are about 120,000 clones, over 70% of which are singletons. The sequenced material came from peripheral blood. The receptors were sampled from a man aged 65 to 85 with acute or convalescent COVID-19.

This chain links TRBV21-1 with TRBJ2-1; the table names TRBD2, a call not compared with the DNA. TRBV21-1 is flagged as a pseudogene. The CDR3 is 18 residues long. CDR3 amino acids: CASSKRGGYPVSYNEQFF. The CDR3, as DNA: TGTGCCAGCAGCAAGAGGGGGGGCTACCCTGTTTCCTACAATGAGCAGTTCTTC.

The table lists this clone with a few counts. V usage is TRBV11-2 and J usage is TRBJ2-1; possibly TRBD2 for D (6 bases). CDR3 length: 13 residues. In germline, CDR1 is SGHAT, CDR2 FQNNGV. The germline V and J ends were trimmed by 5 bases and 4 bases, with 9 bases remaining between them. CDR3 protein: CASSTRGYNEQFF. The CDR3 nucleotides read TGTGCCAGCAGCACGCGGGGTTACAATGAGCAGTTCTTC.